The clone carrying this T cell receptor beta chain has a count of ten or more. Antigen unknown. These data are taken from a study of glioma-infiltrating T cells. Study outcomes and limitations: Tissue-blood divergence was below expectation in non-neoplastic patients, above in gliomas. Only very few CDR3 sequences appeared in both tissue and blood.

TCR alpha and beta CDR3 regions were amplified from RNA using iRepertoire nested multiplex PCR. For one-step reverse transcription and amplification, about 90-400 ng of tissue mRNA or PBMC total RNA was used. Each CDR3 protein gets one entry after TCRdb re-called the multiplex PCR reads with MiXCR. Of roughly 40,000 distinct CDR3 sequences in the sample, 20% to 25% are singletons; the top ten hold around 6.3%. The germline V gene has CDR1 SGHNT and CDR2 YENEEA. Trimming cost V 5 bases and J 6 bases, with 13 bases left between them. The CDR3 covers 13 residues. The origin of this receptor is a human donor with low-grade glioma or glioblastoma, undergoing nonglioma brain surgery, or in good health (not recorded which). The chain recombines TRBV11-3 with TRBJ1-1, with D possibly being TRBD1 (6 bases). The sequenced sample consisted of glioma tissue, nonneoplastic brain tissue, or PBMCs (not recorded which). CDR3 DNA: TGTGCCAGCAGCCCACAGGGACGGGCTGAAGCTTTCTTT. Translation: CASSPQGRAEAFF.